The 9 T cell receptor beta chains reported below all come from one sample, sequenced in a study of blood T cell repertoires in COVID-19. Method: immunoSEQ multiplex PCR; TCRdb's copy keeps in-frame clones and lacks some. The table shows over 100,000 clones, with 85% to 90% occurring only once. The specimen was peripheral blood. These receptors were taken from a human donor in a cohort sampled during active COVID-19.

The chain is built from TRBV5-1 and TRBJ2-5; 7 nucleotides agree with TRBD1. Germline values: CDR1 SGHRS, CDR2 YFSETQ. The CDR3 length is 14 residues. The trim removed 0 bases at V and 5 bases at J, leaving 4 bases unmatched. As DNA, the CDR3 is TGCGCCAGCAGCTTGGGACAGGGCGGCGAGACCCAGTACTTC. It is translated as CASSLGQGGETQYF.

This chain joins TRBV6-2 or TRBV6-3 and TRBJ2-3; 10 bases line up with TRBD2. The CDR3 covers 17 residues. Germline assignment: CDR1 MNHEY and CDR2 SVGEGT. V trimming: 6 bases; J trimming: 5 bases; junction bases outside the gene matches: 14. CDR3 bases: TGTGCCAGCAGCGATCTTAGCGGGGGGCCCCGGGGAGATACGCAGTATTTT. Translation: CASSDLSGGPRGDTQYF.

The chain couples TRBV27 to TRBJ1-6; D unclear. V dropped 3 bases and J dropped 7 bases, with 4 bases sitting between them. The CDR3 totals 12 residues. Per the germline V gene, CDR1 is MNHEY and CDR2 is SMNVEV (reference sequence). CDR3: CASSFPNSPLHF. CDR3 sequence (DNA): TGTGCCAGCAGTTTCCCGAATTCACCCCTCCACTTT.

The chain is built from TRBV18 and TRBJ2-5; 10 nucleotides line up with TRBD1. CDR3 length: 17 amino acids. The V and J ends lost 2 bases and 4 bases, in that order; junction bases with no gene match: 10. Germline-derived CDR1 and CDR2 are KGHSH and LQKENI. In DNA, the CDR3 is TGTGCCAGCTCACCAATGACAGGGGGCCCACGGGGAGAGACCCAGTACTTC. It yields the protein CASSPMTGGPRGETQYF. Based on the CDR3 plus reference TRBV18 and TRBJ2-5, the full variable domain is NAGVMQNPRHLVRRRGQEARLRCSPMKGHSHVYWYRQLPEEGLKFMVYLQKENIIDESGMPKERFSAEFPKEGPSILRIQQVVRGDSAAYFCASSPMTGGPRGETQYFGPGTRLLVL.

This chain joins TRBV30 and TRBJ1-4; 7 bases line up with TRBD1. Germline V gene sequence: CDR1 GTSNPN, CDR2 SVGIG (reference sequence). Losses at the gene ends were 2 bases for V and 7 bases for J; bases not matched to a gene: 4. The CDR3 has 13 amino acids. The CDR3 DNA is TGTGCCTGGAGTCAGGGGGGCTTTGAAAAACTGTTTTTT. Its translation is CAWSQGGFEKLFF.

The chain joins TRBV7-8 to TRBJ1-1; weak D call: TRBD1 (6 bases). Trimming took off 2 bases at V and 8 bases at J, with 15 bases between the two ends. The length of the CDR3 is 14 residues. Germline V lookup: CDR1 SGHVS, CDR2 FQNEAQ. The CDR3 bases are TGTGCCAGCAGCTTAAGCCCTGGCAGGGGCGAAGCTTTCTTT. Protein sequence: CASSLSPGRGEAFF.

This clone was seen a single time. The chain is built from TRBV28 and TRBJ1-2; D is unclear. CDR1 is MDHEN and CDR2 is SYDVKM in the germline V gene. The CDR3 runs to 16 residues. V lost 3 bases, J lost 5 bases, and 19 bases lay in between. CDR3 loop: CASSFRRLPAQYGYTF. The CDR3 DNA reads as TGTGCCAGCAGTTTTAGGCGGCTCCCTGCTCAATATGGCTACACCTTC.

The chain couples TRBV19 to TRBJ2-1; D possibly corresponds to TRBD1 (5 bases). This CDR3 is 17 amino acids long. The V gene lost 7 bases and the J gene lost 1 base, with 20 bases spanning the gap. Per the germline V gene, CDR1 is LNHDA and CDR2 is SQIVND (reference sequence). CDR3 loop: CASTDPGGASSYNEQFF. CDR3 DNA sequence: TGTGCCAGTACCGACCCGGGTGGGGCGAGTTCCTACAATGAGCAGTTCTTC.

The CDR3 sequence is CAWIFGTGWNTEAFF. CDR3 bases: TGTGCCTGGATTTTCGGGACAGGCTGGAACACTGAAGCTTTCTTT. The V call is TRBV30, the J call TRBJ1-1, with 8 bases lining up with TRBD1. Unmatched junction bases numbered 8, after V lost 4 bases and J lost 1 base. The CDR3 contains 15 residues. Germline CDR1 GTSNPN, CDR2 SVGIG (reference sequence).